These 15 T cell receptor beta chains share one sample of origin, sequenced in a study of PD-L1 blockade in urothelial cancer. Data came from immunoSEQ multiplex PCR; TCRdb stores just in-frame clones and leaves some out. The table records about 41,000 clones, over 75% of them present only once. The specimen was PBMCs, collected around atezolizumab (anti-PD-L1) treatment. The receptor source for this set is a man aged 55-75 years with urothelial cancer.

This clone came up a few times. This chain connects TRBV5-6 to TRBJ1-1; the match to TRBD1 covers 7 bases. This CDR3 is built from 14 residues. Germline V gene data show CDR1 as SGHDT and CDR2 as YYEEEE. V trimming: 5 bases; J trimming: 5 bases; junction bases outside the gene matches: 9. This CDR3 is CASRRQGRRTEAFF. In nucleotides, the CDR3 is TGTGCCAGCAGGCGACAGGGACGAAGGACTGAAGCTTTCTTT. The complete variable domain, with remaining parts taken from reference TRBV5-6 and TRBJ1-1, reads DAGVTQSPTHLIKTRGQQVTLRCSPKSGHDTVSWYQQALGQGPQFIFQYYEEEERQRGNFPDRFSGHQFPNYSSELNVNALLLGDSALYLCASRRQGRRTEAFFGQGTRLTVV.

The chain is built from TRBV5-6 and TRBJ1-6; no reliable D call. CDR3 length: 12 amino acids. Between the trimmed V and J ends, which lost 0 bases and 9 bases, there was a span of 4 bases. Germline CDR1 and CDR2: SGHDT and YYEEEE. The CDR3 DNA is TGTGCCAGCAGCTTGGGACTTTCACCCCTCCACTTT. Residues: CASSLGLSPLHF.

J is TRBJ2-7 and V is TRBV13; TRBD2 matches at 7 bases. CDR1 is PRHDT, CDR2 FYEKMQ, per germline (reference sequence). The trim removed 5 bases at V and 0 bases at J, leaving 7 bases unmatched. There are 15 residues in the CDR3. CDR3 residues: CASSPTGGPSYEQYF. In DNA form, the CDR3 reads TGTGCCAGCAGCCCGACGGGGGGTCCCTCCTACGAGCAGTACTTC.

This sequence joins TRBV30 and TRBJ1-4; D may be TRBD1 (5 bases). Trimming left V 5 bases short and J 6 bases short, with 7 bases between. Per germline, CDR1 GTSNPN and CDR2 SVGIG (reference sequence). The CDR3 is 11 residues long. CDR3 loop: CAWGQYEKLFF. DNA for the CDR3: TGTGCCTGGGGACAATATGAAAAACTGTTTTTT. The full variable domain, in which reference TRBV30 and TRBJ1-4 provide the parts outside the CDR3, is SQTIHQWPATLVQPVGSPLSLECTVEGTSNPNLYWYRQAAGRGLQLLFYSVGIGQISSEVPQNLSASRPQDRQFILSSKKLLLSDSGFYLCAWGQYEKLFFGSGTQLSVL.

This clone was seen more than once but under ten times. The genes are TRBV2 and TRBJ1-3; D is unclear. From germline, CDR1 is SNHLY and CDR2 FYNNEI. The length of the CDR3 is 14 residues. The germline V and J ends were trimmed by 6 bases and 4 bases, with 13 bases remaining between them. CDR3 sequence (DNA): TGTGCCAGCAGCGACCCCGCGGGAGGAAACACCATATATTTT. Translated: CASSDPAGGNTIYF.

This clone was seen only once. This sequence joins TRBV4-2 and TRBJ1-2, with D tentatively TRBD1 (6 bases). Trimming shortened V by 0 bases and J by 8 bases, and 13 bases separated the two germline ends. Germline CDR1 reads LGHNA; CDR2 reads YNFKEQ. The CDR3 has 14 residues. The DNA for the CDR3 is TGTGCCAGCAGCCAAGATAGGGCAGGGGCAGGCTACACCTTC. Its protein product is CASSQDRAGAGYTF.

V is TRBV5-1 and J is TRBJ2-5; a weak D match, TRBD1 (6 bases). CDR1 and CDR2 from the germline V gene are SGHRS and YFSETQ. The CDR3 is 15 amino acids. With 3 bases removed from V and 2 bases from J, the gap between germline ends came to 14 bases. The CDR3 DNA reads TGCGCCAGCAGCTCCCTCGACAGGTCACAAGAGACCCAGTACTTC. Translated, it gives CASSSLDRSQETQYF.

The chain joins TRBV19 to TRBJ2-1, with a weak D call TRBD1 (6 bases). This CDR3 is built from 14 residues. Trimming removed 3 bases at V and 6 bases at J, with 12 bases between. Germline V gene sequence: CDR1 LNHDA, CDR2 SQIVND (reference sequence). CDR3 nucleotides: TGTGCCAGTAGTATCATGGCAGGGGCCAATGAGCAGTTCTTC. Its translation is CASSIMAGANEQFF.

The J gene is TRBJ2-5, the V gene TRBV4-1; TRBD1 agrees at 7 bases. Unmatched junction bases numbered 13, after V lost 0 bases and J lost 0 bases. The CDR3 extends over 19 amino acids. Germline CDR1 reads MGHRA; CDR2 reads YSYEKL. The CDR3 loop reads CASSQESRGTDSYQETQYF. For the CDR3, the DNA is TGCGCCAGCAGCCAAGAGAGTCGAGGGACAGACTCGTACCAAGAGACCCAGTACTTC.

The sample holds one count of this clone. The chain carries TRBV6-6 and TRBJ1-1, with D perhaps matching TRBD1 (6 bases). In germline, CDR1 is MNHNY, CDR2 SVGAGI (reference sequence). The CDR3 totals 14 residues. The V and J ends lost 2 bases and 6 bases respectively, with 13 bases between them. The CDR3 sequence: CASSYHRVEAEAFF. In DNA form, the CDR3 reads TGTGCCAGCAGTTACCACAGGGTTGAAGCTGAAGCTTTCTTT.

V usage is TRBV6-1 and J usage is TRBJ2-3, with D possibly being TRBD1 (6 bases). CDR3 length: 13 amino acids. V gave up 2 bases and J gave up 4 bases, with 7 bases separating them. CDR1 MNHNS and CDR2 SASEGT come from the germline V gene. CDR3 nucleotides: TGTGCCAGCAGTGAAAGGGGGTCAGATACGCAGTATTTT. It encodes CASSERGSDTQYF.

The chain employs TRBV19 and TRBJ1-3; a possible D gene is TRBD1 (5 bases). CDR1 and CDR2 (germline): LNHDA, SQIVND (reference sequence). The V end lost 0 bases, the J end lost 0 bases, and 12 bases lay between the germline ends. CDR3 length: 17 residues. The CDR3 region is CASSIDRDSRSGNTIYF. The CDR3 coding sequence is TGTGCCAGTAGTATAGATCGGGACTCCCGCTCTGGAAACACCATATATTTT. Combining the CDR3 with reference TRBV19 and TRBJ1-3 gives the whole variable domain DGGITQSPKYLFRKEGQNVTLSCEQNLNHDAMYWYRQDPGQGLRLIYYSQIVNDFQKGDIAEGYSVSREKKESFPLTVTSAQKNPTAFYLCASSIDRDSRSGNTIYFGEGSWLTVV.

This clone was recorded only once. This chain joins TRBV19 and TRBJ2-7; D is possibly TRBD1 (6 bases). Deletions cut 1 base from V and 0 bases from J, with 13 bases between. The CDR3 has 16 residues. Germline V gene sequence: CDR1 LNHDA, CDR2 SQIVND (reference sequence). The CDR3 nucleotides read TGTGCCAGTAGTATAGCGGGGACATTCGCCTCCTACGAGCAGTACTTC. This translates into CASSIAGTFASYEQYF.

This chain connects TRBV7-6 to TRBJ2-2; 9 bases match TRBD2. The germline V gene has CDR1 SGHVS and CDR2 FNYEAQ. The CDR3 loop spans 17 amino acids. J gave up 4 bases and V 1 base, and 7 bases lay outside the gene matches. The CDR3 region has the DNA TGTGCCAGCAGCTTAGAGGCGGGGGGGCCGGGCACCGGGGAGCTGTTTTTT. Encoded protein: CASSLEAGGPGTGELFF.

The CDR3 nucleotides read TGCAGCGTTGACCCTGGGGGGGTTATCTCCTACAATGAGCAGTTCTTC. Translated, it gives CSVDPGGVISYNEQFF. J is TRBJ2-1 and V is TRBV29-1; 7 positions agree with TRBD2. Germline V gives CDR1 SQVTM, CDR2 ANQGSEA. This CDR3 is 16 amino acids long. Trimming removed 3 bases from V and 0 bases from J; junction bases left unmatched: 8.